What follows are 18 T cell receptor beta chains derived from one specimen sequenced in a study of blood T cell repertoires in COVID-19. Data came from immunoSEQ multiplex PCR; TCRdb stores just in-frame clones and leaves some out. This sample has 310,000 or so clones; 87% occur once, and the top ten carry roughly 8.9%. Sequencing input: peripheral blood. Receptor source: a man aged 30 to 45 with COVID-19, enrolled during active disease.

This chain connects TRBV7-2 to TRBJ1-2; 8 nucleotides agree with TRBD1. Looked up from germline, CDR1 is SGHTA and CDR2 is FQGNSA. The CDR3 sequence is 16 residues long. The trim removed 3 bases at V and 4 bases at J, leaving 10 bases unmatched. CDR3 coding DNA: TGTGCCAGCAGCTTGTCCCGGGACAGGATCCTCTATGGCTACACCTTC. Its translation: CASSLSRDRILYGYTF.

The V and J genes are TRBV11-2 and TRBJ1-6; 7 bases match TRBD1. The CDR3 contains 14 residues. CDR1 SGHAT and CDR2 FQNNGV come from the germline V gene. V shed 6 bases, J shed 10 bases, and the junction held 9 bases outside the gene matches. Written as DNA, the CDR3 is TGTGCCAGCAGACGACAGGGCTCTGGGTCACCCCTCCACTTT. The encoded protein is CASRRQGSGSPLHF. Filled out from reference TRBV11-2 and TRBJ1-6, the complete variable domain reads EAGVAQSPRYKIIEKRQSVAFWCNPISGHATLYWYQQILGQGPKLLIQFQNNGVVDDSQLPKDRFSAERLKGVDSTLKIQPAKLEDSAVYLCASRRQGSGSPLHFGNGTRLTVT.

This rearrangement joins TRBV11-1 to TRBJ2-7; TRBD1 is a possible D gene (5 bases). The CDR3 contains 15 residues. Germline V gene data show CDR1 as SGHAT and CDR2 as FQDESV (reference sequence). The ends were cut back, 5 bases at V and 2 bases at J, with 16 bases in the middle. The CDR3 DNA sequence: TGTGCCAGCAGCCTCCATTCAGGGCCAGCCTACGAGCAGTACTTC. Protein sequence: CASSLHSGPAYEQYF.

This clone showed up just once. This chain uses TRBV3-1 (or the pseudogene TRBV3-2) with TRBJ2-5, with 9 bases aligning to TRBD2. This CDR3 spans 14 amino acids. CDR1 LGHDT and CDR2 YNNKEL come from the germline V gene (reference sequence). V was clipped by 4 bases and J by 2 bases; unmatched bases: 2. This CDR3 is CASSPRGGQETQYF. The CDR3 nucleotides read TGTGCCAGCAGCCCGCGGGGGGGTCAAGAGACCCAGTACTTC.

The chain links TRBV4-2 to TRBJ1-2; D remains unclear. V was pared by 0 bases and J by 3 bases, with 11 bases between. The germline V gene encodes CDR1 LGHNA and CDR2 YNFKEQ. This CDR3 has 15 amino acids. The CDR3 protein is CASSQEYATYYGYTF. CDR3 DNA sequence: TGTGCCAGCAGCCAAGAATATGCGACTTACTATGGCTACACCTTC.

The chain combines TRBV18 with TRBJ2-1; tentative D call: TRBD1 (7 bases). The CDR3 runs to 16 residues. V was shortened by 2 bases and J by 7 bases, with 18 bases between the two germline ends. Looked up from germline, CDR1 is KGHSH and CDR2 is LQKENI. CDR3 sequence (DNA): TGTGCCAGCTCACCAGAGGGGGCCCCCCGGGGGAATGAGCAGTTCTTC. It specifies CASSPEGAPRGNEQFF.

The chain is built from TRBV5-1 and TRBJ2-2, with 7 bases matching TRBD2. This CDR3 contains 15 residues. V lost 3 bases and J lost 6; bases outside the gene matches: 8. Germline V lookup: CDR1 SGHRS, CDR2 YFSETQ. The CDR3 nucleotides are TGCGCCAGCAGCTCCTTCCGGGAGGTGTCCGGGGAGCTGTTTTTT. Its protein product is CASSSFREVSGELFF.

This clone came up once. The chain has TRBV30 and TRBJ1-1; 8 bases align to TRBD1. The trim removed 4 bases at V and 1 base at J, leaving 5 bases unmatched. Germline V gene lookup returns CDR1 GTSNPN and CDR2 SVGIG (reference sequence). There are 14 residues in the CDR3. This CDR3 reads CAWNTGTGNTEAFF. Here the CDR3 DNA reads TGTGCCTGGAACACCGGGACAGGGAACACTGAAGCTTTCTTT. Combining the CDR3 with reference TRBV30 and TRBJ1-1 gives the whole variable domain SQTIHQWPATLVQPVGSPLSLECTVEGTSNPNLYWYRQAAGRGLQLLFYSVGIGQISSEVPQNLSASRPQDRQFILSSKKLLLSDSGFYLCAWNTGTGNTEAFFGQGTRLTVV.

The V call is TRBV6-5, the J call TRBJ1-1; TRBD1 might be the D (5 bases). CDR1 is MNHEY and CDR2 is SVGAGI in the germline V gene. Trimming shortened V by 5 bases and J by 0 bases, and 13 bases separated the two germline ends. There are 15 residues in the CDR3. The CDR3 region has the DNA TGTGCCAGCAGTCGACTCAGACAGTTGAACACTGAAGCTTTCTTT. It is translated as CASSRLRQLNTEAFF.

The V and J genes are TRBV5-4 and TRBJ1-2; unclear D gene. The CDR3 covers 15 residues. Germline loops: CDR1 SGHNT, CDR2 YYREEE (reference sequence). Trimming shortened V by 4 bases and J by 1 base, and 14 bases separated the two germline ends. This chain's CDR3 is CASSGDLGVNYGYTF. The CDR3 DNA follows: TGTGCCAGCAGCGGCGATCTCGGGGTTAACTATGGCTACACCTTC.

In DNA form, the CDR3 reads TGTGCCAGCAGTACGGGGGGAGGGAACACTGAAGCTTTCTTT. Residues: CASSTGGGNTEAFF. The gene calls are TRBV6-5 and TRBJ1-1; possible D gene TRBD1, 5 bases. Germline assignment: CDR1 MNHEY and CDR2 SVGAGI. This CDR3 comprises 14 residues. V was cut by 5 bases and J by 1 base, with 11 bases left in between.

This sequence joins TRBV5-1 and TRBJ2-7; D is uncertain. Germline assignment: CDR1 SGHRS and CDR2 YFSETQ. Deletions cut 4 bases from V and 0 bases from J, with 8 bases between. The CDR3 extends over 13 amino acids. The CDR3 here is CASSTAASYEQYF. In nucleotides, the CDR3 is TGCGCCAGCAGCACAGCCGCCTCCTACGAGCAGTACTTC.

This clone has only a few counts. The CDR3 here is CASSHLQGNYGYTF. The CDR3 DNA sequence: TGTGCCAGCAGCCATCTACAGGGGAACTATGGCTACACCTTC. The J gene is TRBJ1-2, the V gene TRBV7-9, with TRBD1 identical over 7 bases. Per the germline V gene, CDR1 is SEHNR and CDR2 is FQNEAQ (reference sequence). V was clipped by 5 bases and J by 2 bases; unmatched bases: 5. This CDR3 is built from 14 residues.

The rearrangement uses TRBV7-2 and TRBJ2-1; the D is unclear. Germline CDR1 reads SGHTA; CDR2 reads FQGNSA. The CDR3 is made up of 15 amino acids. The ends were cut back, 5 bases at V and 6 bases at J, with 17 bases in the middle. Here the CDR3 DNA reads TGTGCCAGCAGCACCCCTGTTGATAGATTCAATGAGCAGTTCTTC. Protein sequence: CASSTPVDRFNEQFF.

This chain connects TRBV10-3 to TRBJ1-1; TRBD1 agrees at 8 bases. V shed 2 bases and J 6 bases; nucleotides not matched to a gene: 5. The CDR3 covers 14 residues. Germline V CDR1 and CDR2: ENHRY, SYGVKD. The CDR3 protein is CAISEVVTGAEAFF. As DNA, the CDR3 is TGTGCCATCAGTGAGGTCGTGACAGGGGCTGAAGCTTTCTTT.

This chain links TRBV5-1 with TRBJ2-3, with a possible D match to TRBD1 (5 bases). The CDR3 covers 14 residues. Trimming removed 4 bases at V and 4 bases at J, with 13 bases between. CDR1 SGHRS and CDR2 YFSETQ come from the germline V gene. CDR3 protein: CASSLAQVADTQYF. The CDR3 DNA reads TGCGCCAGCAGCCTGGCACAGGTCGCAGATACGCAGTATTTT.

The V gene is TRBV7-3, the J gene TRBJ2-3; 10 nucleotides match TRBD1. The CDR3 contains 15 residues. CDR1 and CDR2 from the germline V gene are SGHTA and FQGTGA. The V segment lost 5 bases and the J segment 6 bases; nucleotides outside the gene matches: 8. CDR3 residues: CASSHLGQGDDTQYF. CDR3 nucleotides: TGTGCCAGCAGCCACCTAGGACAGGGGGACGATACGCAGTATTTT.

The rearrangement joins TRBV28 to TRBJ2-1; 11 nucleotides match TRBD2. With V trimmed by 1 base and J by 8 bases, 7 bases remained unmatched. The CDR3 has 16 residues. Germline CDR1 reads MDHEN; CDR2 reads SYDVKM. CDR3 sequence: CASSLSTSGRGHEQFF. In DNA form, the CDR3 reads TGTGCCAGCAGTTTATCCACTAGCGGGAGAGGTCATGAGCAGTTCTTC.